The clone carrying this T cell receptor beta chain was counted a few times. Its antigen is unidentified. Germline CDR1 reads SGHDN; CDR2 reads FVKESK. The CDR3 has 15 residues. J gave up 5 bases and V 1 base, and 7 bases lay outside the gene matches. The data derive from a study of PD-1 blockade in mismatch repair-deficient tumors. Looking at the study overall: Enrolled about 2013-2016, patients had progressing, pretreated mismatch repair-deficient cancers of around 12 types. Overall study findings and caveats: Tumor-resident clones, often undetectable pretreatment in blood, expanded then contracted after pembrolizumab.

The method was immunoSEQ multiplex PCR; TCRdb's version includes in-frame clones alone and lacks a portion of them. The data show more than 15,000 clones, with 80% to 85% seen just once and 3% to 4% held by the top ten. The rearrangement uses TRBV14 and TRBJ2-7, with 8 bases lining up with TRBD2. The material was PBMCs, obtained 4 weeks after starting pembrolizumab. The sequence derives from an adult with mismatch repair-deficient cancer. CDR3 region: CASSQAGGGPNEQYF. The CDR3 coding sequence is TGTGCCAGCAGCCAAGCGGGAGGGGGGCCCAACGAGCAGTACTTC.